This T cell receptor beta chain was documented in a study of graft-versus-host responses after intestinal transplantation. Co-plated with approximately 200,000 CFSE-labeled responder cells were approximately 200,000 irradiated, violet-dye-labeled stimulator cells. CDR1 is MNHEY, CDR2 SMNVEV, per germline (reference sequence). Deletions cut 9 bases from V and 6 bases from J, with 11 bases between. The CDR3 covers 11 residues. Data came from immunoSEQ multiplex PCR; TCRdb stores just in-frame clones and leaves some out. The data hold 20,000 to 25,000 clones, with around two fifths observed a single time.

The sample consisted of alloreactive CD8+ T cells from a mixed lymphocyte reaction culture, taken before transplantation. Subset meaning: CFSE-low proliferating T cells sorted from approximately 6-day pre-transplant mixed lymphocyte reaction (GvH or HvG direction). J is TRBJ1-1 and V is TRBV27; no clear D gene. The receptor was derived from a human patient who was an organ donor for intestinal transplantation. The CDR3: CASKADAEAFF. CDR3 bases: TGTGCCAGTAAGGCGGACGCTGAAGCTTTCTTT.